Below, 3 T cell receptor beta chains from the same sample are listed, as sequenced in a study of kidney transplant recipient with SARS-CoV-2 infection. One entry per CDR3 protein results from TCRdb running MiXCR on the reads. The table includes about 250,000 distinct CDR3 sequences, 25% to 35% detected once. The sample here was a blood sample, taken at baseline and between days 110 and 120 from a kidney transplant recipient. The source of these receptors is a male patient younger than 45 who had COVID-19 and was a kidney transplant recipient. Some of these T cells may belong to the graft donor.

This clonotype showed up many times. This chain joins TRBV5-1 and TRBJ1-2; D not resolved. Germline CDR1 SGHRS, CDR2 YFSETQ. The CDR3 contains 16 residues. V was clipped by 7 bases and J by 4 bases, with 23 bases between them. CDR3 DNA: TGCGCCAGCCTTGGTTTATCGGTTCGAAAGACCTATGGCTACACCTTC. Protein: CASLGLSVRKTYGYTF. Variable domain in full (rest from reference TRBV5-1 and TRBJ1-2): KAGVTQTPRYLIKTRGQQVTLSCSPISGHRSVSWYQQTPGQGLQFLFEYFSETQRNKGNFPGRFSGRQFSNSRSEMNVSTLELGDSALYLCASLGLSVRKTYGYTFGSGTRLTVV.

This clonotype was seen many times. V usage is TRBV11-3 and J usage is TRBJ2-2; either TRBD1 or TRBD2 may supply D (6 bases each). The CDR3 length is 15 residues. The V gene lost 2 bases and the J gene lost 7 bases, with 14 bases spanning the gap. Per the germline V gene, CDR1 is SGHNT and CDR2 is YENEEA. DNA of the CDR3: TGTGCCAGCAGCTTACGGGGGCAAGAGGGCGGGGAGCTGTTTTTT. This sequence encodes CASSLRGQEGGELFF.

This clonotype was seen ten or more times. The CDR3 region is CASSPGTDSNQPQHF. The DNA for the CDR3 is TGTGCCAGCAGCCCTGGGACAGATAGCAATCAGCCCCAGCATTTT. The rearrangement links TRBV3-1 to TRBJ1-5, with 7 bases lining up with TRBD1. Germline V gives CDR1 LGHDT, CDR2 YNNKEL (reference sequence). The length of the CDR3 is 15 residues. V lost 4 bases, J lost 0 bases, and 3 bases stayed unmatched.